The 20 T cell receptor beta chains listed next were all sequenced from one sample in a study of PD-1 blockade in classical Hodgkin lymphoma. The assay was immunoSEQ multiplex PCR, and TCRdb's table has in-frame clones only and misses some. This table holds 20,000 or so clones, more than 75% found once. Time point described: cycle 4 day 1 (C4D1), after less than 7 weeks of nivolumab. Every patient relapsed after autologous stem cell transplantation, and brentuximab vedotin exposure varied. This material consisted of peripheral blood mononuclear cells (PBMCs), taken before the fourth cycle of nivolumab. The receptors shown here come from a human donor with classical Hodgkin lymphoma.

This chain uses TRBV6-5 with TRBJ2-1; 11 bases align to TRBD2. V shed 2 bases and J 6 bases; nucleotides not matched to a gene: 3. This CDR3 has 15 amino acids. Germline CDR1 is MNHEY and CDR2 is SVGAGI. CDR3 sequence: CASSYVSGRANEQFF. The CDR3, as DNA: TGTGCCAGCAGTTACGTTAGCGGGAGGGCCAATGAGCAGTTCTTC.

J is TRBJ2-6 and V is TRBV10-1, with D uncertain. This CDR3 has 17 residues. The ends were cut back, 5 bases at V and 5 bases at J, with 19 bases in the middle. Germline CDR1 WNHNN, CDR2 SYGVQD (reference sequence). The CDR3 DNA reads TGCGCCAGCAGTTCGCGCATCGCACAAAGTCGGGCCAACGTCCTGACTTTC. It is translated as CASSSRIAQSRANVLTF.

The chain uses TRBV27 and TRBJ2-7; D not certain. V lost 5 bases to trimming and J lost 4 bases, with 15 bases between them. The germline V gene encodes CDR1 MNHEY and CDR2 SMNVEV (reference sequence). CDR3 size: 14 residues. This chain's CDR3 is CASSVAAGPYEQYV. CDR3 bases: TGTGCCAGCAGTGTTGCCGCCGGGCCTTACGAGCAGTACGTC.

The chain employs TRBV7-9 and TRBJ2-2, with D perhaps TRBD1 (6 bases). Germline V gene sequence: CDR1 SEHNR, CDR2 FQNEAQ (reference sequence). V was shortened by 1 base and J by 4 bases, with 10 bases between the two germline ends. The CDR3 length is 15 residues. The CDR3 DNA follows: TGTGCCAGCAGCTTAGGTCAGGGGTTCACCGGGGAGCTGTTTTTT. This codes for CASSLGQGFTGELFF.

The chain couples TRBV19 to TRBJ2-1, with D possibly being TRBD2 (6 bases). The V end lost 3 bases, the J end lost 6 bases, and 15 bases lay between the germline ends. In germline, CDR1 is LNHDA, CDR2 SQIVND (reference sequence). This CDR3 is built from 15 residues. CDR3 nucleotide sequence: TGTGCCAGTAGTATCGGGCAGCTAGCGATCAATGAGCAGTTCTTC. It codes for CASSIGQLAINEQFF.

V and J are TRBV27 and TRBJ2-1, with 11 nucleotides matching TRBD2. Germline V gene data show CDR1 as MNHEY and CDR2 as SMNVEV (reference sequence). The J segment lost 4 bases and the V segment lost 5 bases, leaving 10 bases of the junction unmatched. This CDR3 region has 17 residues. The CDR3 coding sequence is TGTGCCAGCAGTCCCCGCCTGACTAGCGGGACATACAATGAGCAGTTCTTC. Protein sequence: CASSPRLTSGTYNEQFF.

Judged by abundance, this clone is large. The CDR3 region has the DNA TGTGCCAGCAGCTCGACTAGCGGGGGGCCGAAGGAGCAGTTCTTC. This sequence encodes CASSSTSGGPKEQFF. The chain recombines TRBV7-8 with TRBJ2-1; 13 bases are a match to TRBD2. CDR1 and CDR2 (germline): SGHVS, FQNEAQ. This CDR3 region has 15 residues. V shed 4 bases, J shed 10 bases, and the junction held 7 bases outside the gene matches.

The CDR3 is CAISNFGSGQETQYF. DNA of the CDR3: TGTGCCATCAGCAATTTCGGTTCCGGTCAGGAGACCCAGTACTTC. V and J are TRBV10-3 and TRBJ2-5; D call uncertain. The CDR3 loop spans 15 amino acids. V lost 6 bases and J lost 5, with 19 bases in between. Germline V gene sequence: CDR1 ENHRY, CDR2 SYGVKD.

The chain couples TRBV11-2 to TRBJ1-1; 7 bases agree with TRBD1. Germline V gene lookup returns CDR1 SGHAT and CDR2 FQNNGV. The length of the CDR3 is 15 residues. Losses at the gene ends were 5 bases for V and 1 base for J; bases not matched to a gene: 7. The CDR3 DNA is TGTGCCAGCAGCACCGACAGGGTAGGGAACACTGAAGCTTTCTTT. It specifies CASSTDRVGNTEAFF.

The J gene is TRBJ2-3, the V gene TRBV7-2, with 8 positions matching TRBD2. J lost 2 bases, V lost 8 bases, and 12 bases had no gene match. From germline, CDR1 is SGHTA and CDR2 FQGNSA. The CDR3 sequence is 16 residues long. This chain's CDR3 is CASSFWASGLTDTQYF. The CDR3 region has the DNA TGTGCCAGCTCTTTTTGGGCTAGCGGGCTCACAGATACGCAGTATTTT.

The CDR3 nucleotides read TGCAGCGTTGGGGGGGGGCTCAATCAGCCCCAGCATTTT. It codes for CSVGGGLNQPQHF. The chain carries TRBV29-1 and TRBJ1-5; D possibly corresponds to TRBD1 (6 bases). Germline loops: CDR1 SQVTM, CDR2 ANQGSEA. The CDR3 contains 13 residues. V lost 4 bases and J lost 3, with 10 bases in between.

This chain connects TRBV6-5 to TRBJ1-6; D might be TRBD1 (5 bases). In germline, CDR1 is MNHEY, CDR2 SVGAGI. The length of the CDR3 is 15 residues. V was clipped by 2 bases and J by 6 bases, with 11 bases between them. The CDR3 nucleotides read TGTGCCAGCAGTTACCAGGGAAGGGGTAATTCACCCCTCCACTTT. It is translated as CASSYQGRGNSPLHF.

The CDR3 nucleotides read TGTGCCAGCAGTGAAGTTGGGCAGAACTATGGCTACACCTTC. Its protein product is CASSEVGQNYGYTF. This chain links TRBV6-1 with TRBJ1-2; D is unresolved. Trimming took 1 base from V and 2 from J, leaving 8 bases between them. CDR3 size: 14 residues. Germline-derived CDR1 and CDR2 are MNHNS and SASEGT.

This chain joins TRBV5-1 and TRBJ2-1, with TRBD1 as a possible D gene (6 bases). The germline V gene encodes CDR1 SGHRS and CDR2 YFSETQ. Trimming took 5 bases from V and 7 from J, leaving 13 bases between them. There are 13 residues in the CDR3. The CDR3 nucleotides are TGCGCCAGCAGAGTTAACAGGGAAAATGAGCAGTTCTTC. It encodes CASRVNRENEQFF. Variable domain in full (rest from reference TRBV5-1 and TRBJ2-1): KAGVTQTPRYLIKTRGQQVTLSCSPISGHRSVSWYQQTPGQGLQFLFEYFSETQRNKGNFPGRFSGRQFSNSRSEMNVSTLELGDSALYLCASRVNRENEQFFGPGTRLTVL.

The DNA for the CDR3 is TGTGCCAGCAGCTTAGTACCAGGGTCGAATGAGCAGTTCTTC. It is translated as CASSLVPGSNEQFF. This chain uses TRBV7-2 with TRBJ2-1; TRBD1 might be the D (5 bases). Trimming shortened V by 1 base and J by 7 bases, and 11 bases separated the two germline ends. The length of the CDR3 is 14 residues. Looked up from germline, CDR1 is SGHTA and CDR2 is FQGNSA.

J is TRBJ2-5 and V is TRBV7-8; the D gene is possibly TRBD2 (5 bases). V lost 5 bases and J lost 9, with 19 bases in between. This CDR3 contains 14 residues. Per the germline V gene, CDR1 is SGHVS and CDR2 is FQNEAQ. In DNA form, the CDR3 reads TGTGCCAGCAGCAAAACAGAAACCCAAGCGGCCCAGTACTTC. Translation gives CASSKTETQAAQYF.

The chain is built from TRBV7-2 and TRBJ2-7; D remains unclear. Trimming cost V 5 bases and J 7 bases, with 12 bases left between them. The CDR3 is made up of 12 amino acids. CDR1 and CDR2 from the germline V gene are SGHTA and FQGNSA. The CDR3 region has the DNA TGTGCCAGCAGCCCTGGTCTAAGGGAGCAGTACTTC. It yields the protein CASSPGLREQYF.

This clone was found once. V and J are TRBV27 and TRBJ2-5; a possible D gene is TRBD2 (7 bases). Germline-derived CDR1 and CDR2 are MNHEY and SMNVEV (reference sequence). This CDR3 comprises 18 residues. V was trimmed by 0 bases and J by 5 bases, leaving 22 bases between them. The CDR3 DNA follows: TGTGCCAGCAGTTTATCGAAGGGTGCGGTCGGGGGGCAGGAGACCCAGTACTTC. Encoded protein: CASSLSKGAVGGQETQYF.

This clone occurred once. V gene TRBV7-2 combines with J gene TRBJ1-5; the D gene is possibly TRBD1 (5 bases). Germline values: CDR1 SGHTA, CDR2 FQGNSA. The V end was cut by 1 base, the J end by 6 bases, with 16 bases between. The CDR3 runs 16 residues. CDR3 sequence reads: CASSLGVSQGPQPQHF. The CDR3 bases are TGTGCCAGCAGCTTAGGAGTGTCGCAGGGTCCTCAGCCCCAGCATTTT.

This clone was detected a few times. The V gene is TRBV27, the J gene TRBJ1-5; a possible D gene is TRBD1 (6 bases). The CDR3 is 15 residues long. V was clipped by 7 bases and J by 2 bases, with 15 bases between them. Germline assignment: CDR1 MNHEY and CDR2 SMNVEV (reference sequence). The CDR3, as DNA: TGTGCCAGCAAAACAGGGCGATCTGGCAATCAGCCCCAGCATTTT. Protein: CASKTGRSGNQPQHF.